This T cell receptor beta chain was observed in a study of PD-L1 blockade in urothelial cancer. Background on the study: Patients, treated from about 2014 onward, received atezolizumab 1,200 mg intravenously every 3 weeks. Blood drawn 3 weeks (second dose) and 6 weeks after treatment start was analyzed.

Only in-frame clones appear in the TCRdb table, and some are missing; sequencing was by immunoSEQ multiplex PCR. The sample contains roughly 87,000 clones, about nine tenths of which appear only once. This CDR3 has 17 amino acids. Per germline, CDR1 ENHRY and CDR2 SYGVKD. Trimming stripped 3 bases from V and 1 base from J, with 16 bases between. The chain recombines TRBV10-3 with TRBJ1-3, with D perhaps matching TRBD1 (5 bases). The origin of this receptor is a woman in her 70s with urothelial cancer. The material sequenced was PBMCs, taken around atezolizumab (anti-PD-L1) treatment. The CDR3 spells CAISDMNGGKSGNTIYF. DNA for the CDR3: TGTGCCATCAGTGATATGAACGGGGGGAAGTCTGGAAACACCATATATTTT.